This paragraph reports one T cell receptor (beta chain). Followed over time, Seattle patients had been enrolled while infection was active. This sample was taken from a study of blood T cell repertoires in COVID-19. Turning to the study itself: There were acute and convalescent COVID-19 samples, and they came from the United States, Italy and Spain. Sources were T cells, B-cell-depleted T cells, or PBMCs; the material itself was cDNA or gDNA.

Original processing notes: Amplified reference gene primers provided the basis for estimating nucleated cell counts. Data came from immunoSEQ multiplex PCR; TCRdb stores just in-frame clones and leaves some out. Clone size and V and J calls were adopted from that table, with D and trimming inferred from the DNA. This table has some 180,000 clones, about 87% appearing once. This CDR3 contains 20 residues. CDR1 and CDR2 from the germline V gene are MNHEY and SVGEGT. After removal of 4 bases from V and 1 base from J, the junction contained 14 bases not matched to a gene. The TCR sequence derives from a woman at least 80 years old with COVID-19, enrolled during active disease. This rearrangement joins TRBV6-2 or TRBV6-3 to TRBJ2-4; 12 bases agree with TRBD2. Input material: peripheral blood. The CDR3 DNA is TGTGCCAGCAGTTCCGTACCGGCTTCTAGCGGGAGGGCGGCCAAAAACATTCAGTACTTC. Translation gives CASSSVPASSGRAAKNIQYF.